This TCR beta chain came from a study of T-cell reconstitution after alpha-beta-depleted transplantation in children. Germline assignment: CDR1 DFQATT and CDR2 SNEGSKA (reference sequence). V was clipped by 5 bases and J by 7 bases; unmatched bases: 7. The CDR3 has 12 residues. Researchers prepared the TCRbeta library using unique molecular identifiers, the study reports. TCRdb used MiXCR to reprocess the PCR reads, holding one entry per CDR3 protein. The sample consists of about 980,000 distinct CDR3 sequences, 25% to 30% of them appearing once. Study-wide findings and caveats: The main origin of T-cell counts and diversity one year after transplant was newly produced T cells. It was surviving recipient T cells and thymic progenitors that gave some patients high TCRbeta diversity at day 60. Where alpha-beta T cells came from about two months after transplant was reportedly several hundred expanded graft clones.

A remark on this clonotype: Antigen: not known.

The J gene is TRBJ2-5, the V gene TRBV20-1; 7 positions match TRBD1. The TCR originated in a boy younger than two who had a stem cell transplant for SCID, so the T cells may come from the graft donor. Specimen: PBMCs, mostly from graft donor cells, collected 360 days after TCRalphabeta/CD19-depleted stem cell transplant. CDR3 coding DNA: TGCAGTGCTCACGACAGGGTTGTGACCCAGTACTTC. Protein sequence: CSAHDRVVTQYF.